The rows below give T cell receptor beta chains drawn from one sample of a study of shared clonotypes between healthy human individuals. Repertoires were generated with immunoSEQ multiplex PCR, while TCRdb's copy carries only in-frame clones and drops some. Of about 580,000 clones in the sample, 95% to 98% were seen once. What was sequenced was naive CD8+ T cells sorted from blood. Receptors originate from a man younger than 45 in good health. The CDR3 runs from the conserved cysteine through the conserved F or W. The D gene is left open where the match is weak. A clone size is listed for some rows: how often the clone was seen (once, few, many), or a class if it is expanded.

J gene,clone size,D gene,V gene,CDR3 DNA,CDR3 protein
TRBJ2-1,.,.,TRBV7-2,TGTGCCAGCAGCGCGACCGGTAATGAGCAGTTCTTC,CASSATGNEQFF
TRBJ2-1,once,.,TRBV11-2,TGTGCCAGCAGCTTAGTGTGGCAAGAGCAGTTCTTC,CASSLVWQEQFF
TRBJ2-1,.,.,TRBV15,TGTGCCACCAGCAGACATTACAATGAGCAGTTCTTC,CATSRHYNEQFF
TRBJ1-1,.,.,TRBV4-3,TGCGCCAGCAGCTCACATCGGGGCACTGAAGCTTTCTTT,CASSSHRGTEAFF
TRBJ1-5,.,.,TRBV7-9,TGTGCCGTTGGGGGGCCCCGCGTCAATCAGCCCCAGCATTTT,CAVGGPRVNQPQHF
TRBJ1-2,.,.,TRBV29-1,TGCAGCGTTGTGGCAGGGGACCACTATGGCTACACCTTC,CSVVAGDHYGYTF
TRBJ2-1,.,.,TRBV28,TGTGCCAGCAGTTTCCTCTTCGTCGGCAGGGCGGCTGAGCAGTTCTTC,CASSFLFVGRAAEQFF
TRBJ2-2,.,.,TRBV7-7,TGTGCTAGCAGCTTCGCCGTCGGGCGCACCGGGGAGCTGTTTTTT,CASSFAVGRTGELFF
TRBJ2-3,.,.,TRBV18,TGTGCCAGCTCACCAACGGGTATTAGACGCATAGATACGCAGTATTTT,CASSPTGIRRIDTQYF
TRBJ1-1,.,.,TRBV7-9,TGTGCCAGCAGCTTAGCCCCGGGAACGAACACTGAAGCTTTCTTT,CASSLAPGTNTEAFF
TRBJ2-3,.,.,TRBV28,TGTGCCAGCAGTTTTCTTATAGTTTCGGCAGGGAGCACAGATACGCAGTATTTT,CASSFLIVSAGSTDTQYF
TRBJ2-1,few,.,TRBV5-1,TGCGCCAGCAGCTTGGATCTTCGCGGGCCTACCATCTACAATGAGCAGTTCTTC,CASSLDLRGPTIYNEQFF